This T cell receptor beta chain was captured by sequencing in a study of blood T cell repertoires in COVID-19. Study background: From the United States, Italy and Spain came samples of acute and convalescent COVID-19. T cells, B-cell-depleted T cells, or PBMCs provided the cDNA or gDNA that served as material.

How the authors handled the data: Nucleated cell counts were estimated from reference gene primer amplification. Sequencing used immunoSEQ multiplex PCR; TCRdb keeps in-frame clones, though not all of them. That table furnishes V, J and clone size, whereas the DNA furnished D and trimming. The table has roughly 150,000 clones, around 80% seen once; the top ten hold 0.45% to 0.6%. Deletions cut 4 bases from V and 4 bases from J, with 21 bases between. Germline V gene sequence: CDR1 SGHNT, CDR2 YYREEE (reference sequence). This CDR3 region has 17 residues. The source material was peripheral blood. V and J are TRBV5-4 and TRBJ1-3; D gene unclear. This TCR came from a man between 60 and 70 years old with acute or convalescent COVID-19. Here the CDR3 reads CASSLGGPRVRGNTIYF. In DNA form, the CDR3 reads TGTGCCAGCAGCCTGGGCGGCCCGAGGGTGAGAGGAAACACCATATATTTT.